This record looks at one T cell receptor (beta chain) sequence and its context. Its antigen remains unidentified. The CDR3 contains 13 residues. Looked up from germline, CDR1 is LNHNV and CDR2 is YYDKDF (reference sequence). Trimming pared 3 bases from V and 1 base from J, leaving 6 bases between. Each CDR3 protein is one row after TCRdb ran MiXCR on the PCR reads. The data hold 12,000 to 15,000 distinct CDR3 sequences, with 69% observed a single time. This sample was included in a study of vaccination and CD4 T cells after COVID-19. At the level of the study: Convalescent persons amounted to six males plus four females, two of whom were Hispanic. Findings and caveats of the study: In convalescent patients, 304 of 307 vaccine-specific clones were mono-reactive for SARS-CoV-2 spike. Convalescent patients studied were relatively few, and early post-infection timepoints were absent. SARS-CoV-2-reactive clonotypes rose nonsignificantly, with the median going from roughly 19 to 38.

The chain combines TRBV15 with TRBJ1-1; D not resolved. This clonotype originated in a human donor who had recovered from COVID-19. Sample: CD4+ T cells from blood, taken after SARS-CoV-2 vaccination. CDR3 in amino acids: CATSRARNTEAFF. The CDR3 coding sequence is TGTGCCACCAGCAGGGCCAGGAACACTGAAGCTTTCTTT.